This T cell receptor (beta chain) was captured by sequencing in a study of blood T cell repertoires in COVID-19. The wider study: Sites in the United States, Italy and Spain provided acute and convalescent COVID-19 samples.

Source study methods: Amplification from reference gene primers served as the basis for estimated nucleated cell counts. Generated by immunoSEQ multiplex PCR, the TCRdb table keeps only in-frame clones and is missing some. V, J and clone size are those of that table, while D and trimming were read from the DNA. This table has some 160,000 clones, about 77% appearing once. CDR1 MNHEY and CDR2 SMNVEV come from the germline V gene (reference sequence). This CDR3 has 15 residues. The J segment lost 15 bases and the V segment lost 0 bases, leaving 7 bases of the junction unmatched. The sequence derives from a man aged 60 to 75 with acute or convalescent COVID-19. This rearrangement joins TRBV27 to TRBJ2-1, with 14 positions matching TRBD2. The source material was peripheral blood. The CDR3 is CASSLSGTSGSTGFF. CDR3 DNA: TGTGCCAGCAGTTTATCCGGGACTAGCGGGAGTACGGGGTTCTTC.